Presented here are 23 T cell receptor beta chains from one specimen sequenced in a study of OX40 agonist ivuxolimab in advanced cancers. Produced via immunoSEQ multiplex PCR; TCRdb's table is partial and in-frame only. The table has 20,000 to 30,000 clones, just under 75% seen once. Sequenced here: CD4+ or CD8+ T cells sorted from blood, sampled in a trial of the OX40 agonist ivuxolimab. All receptors derive from an adult with an advanced solid tumor such as melanoma, head and neck, liver or kidney cancer.

The V call is TRBV6-4, the J call TRBJ2-1, with 8 bases that match TRBD1. Per germline, CDR1 MRHNA and CDR2 SNTAGT. The CDR3 sequence is 14 residues long. V lost 8 bases, J lost 2 bases, and 5 bases stayed unmatched. The CDR3 protein is CASGDRGPYNEQFF. CDR3 DNA: TGTGCCAGCGGCGACAGGGGACCCTACAATGAGCAGTTCTTC.

There are a few counts of this clone. This chain links TRBV6-5 with TRBJ2-5; perhaps TRBD2 as D (5 bases). CDR3 size: 15 residues. CDR1 and CDR2 (germline): MNHEY, SVGAGI. V lost 4 bases and J 1 base, leaving 13 bases between the germline ends. This CDR3 reads CASSSASGIQETQYF. The CDR3 nucleotides are TGTGCCAGCAGTTCCGCCTCGGGGATCCAAGAGACCCAGTACTTC.

This clone is deemed medium-sized. V is TRBV4-1 and J is TRBJ1-4; the D is unclear. Germline V CDR1 and CDR2: MGHRA, YSYEKL. Trimming stripped 0 bases from V and 4 bases from J, with 9 bases between. This CDR3 has 15 amino acids. CDR3 amino acids: CASSQDPSLNEKLFF. CDR3 coding DNA: TGCGCCAGCAGCCAAGATCCCAGCCTTAATGAAAAACTGTTTTTT.

The chain links TRBV30 to TRBJ2-5, with 7 positions matching TRBD1. J lost 4 bases, V lost 8 bases, and 10 bases had no gene match. The CDR3 totals 13 residues. From germline, CDR1 is GTSNPN and CDR2 SVGIG (reference sequence). As DNA, the CDR3 is TGTGCCGGTTACAGGGGTGGTTTAGAGACCCAGTACTTC. This codes for CAGYRGGLETQYF.

This clone was seen a single time. The rearrangement links TRBV27 to TRBJ2-1; perhaps TRBD2 as D (5 bases). Germline V gene lookup returns CDR1 MNHEY and CDR2 SMNVEV (reference sequence). This CDR3 has 16 residues. Trimming pared 7 bases from V and 5 bases from J, leaving 21 bases between. Written as DNA, the CDR3 is TGTGCCAGCATTGGTTGGGCGGGTACCGCTCACAATGAGCAGTTCTTC. It translates to CASIGWAGTAHNEQFF.

The chain carries TRBV30 and TRBJ1-1, with D hard to call. V lost 2 bases, J lost 4 bases, and 2 bases lay in between. The CDR3 is 10 residues long. Germline assignment: CDR1 GTSNPN and CDR2 SVGIG (reference sequence). CDR3 region: CAWSFTEAFF. For the CDR3, the DNA is TGTGCCTGGAGTTTCACTGAAGCTTTCTTT.

The CDR3 DNA follows: TGTGCCAGCAGCTTTACAGGATACGAGCAGTACTTC. It yields the protein CASSFTGYEQYF. The chain joins TRBV4-2 to TRBJ2-7; weak D call: TRBD1 (5 bases). Germline assignment: CDR1 LGHNA and CDR2 YNFKEQ. This CDR3 has 12 residues. Trimming cost V 5 bases and J 4 bases, with 9 bases left between them.

The chain uses TRBV28 and TRBJ1-2; D gene unclear. This CDR3 is built from 11 residues. The V and J ends lost 3 bases and 7 bases respectively, with 6 bases between them. Germline-derived CDR1 and CDR2 are MDHEN and SYDVKM. CDR3 coding DNA: TGTGCCAGCAGTTTGCGGAGTGGCTACACCTTC. It specifies CASSLRSGYTF.

The rearrangement links TRBV7-8 to TRBJ2-1, with 12 bases identical to TRBD2. From germline, CDR1 is SGHVS and CDR2 FQNEAQ. V gave up 1 base and J gave up 7 bases; unmatched junction bases: 5. CDR3 size: 16 residues. CDR3 sequence reads: CASSLGASGGANEQFF. The CDR3 nucleotides read TGTGCCAGCAGCTTAGGGGCTAGCGGGGGGGCAAATGAGCAGTTCTTC.

This clone occurred a few times. This sequence joins TRBV27 and TRBJ1-6; 12 bases match TRBD1. The germline V gene encodes CDR1 MNHEY and CDR2 SMNVEV (reference sequence). This CDR3 region has 15 residues. V lost 5 bases to trimming and J lost 10 bases; unmatched junction nucleotides: 6. CDR3 bases: TGTGCCAGCAGTCCCGGGACAGGGGGCAGGTCACCCCTCCACTTT. Its translation is CASSPGTGGRSPLHF.

This sequence joins TRBV11-2 and TRBJ2-1, with TRBD2 matching over 10 bases. J was trimmed by 2 bases and V by 9 bases; bases with no gene match: 4. The germline V gene has CDR1 SGHAT and CDR2 FQNNGV. The CDR3 spans 14 residues. CDR3 in amino acids: CASSGGRAYNEQFF. The DNA for the CDR3 is TGTGCCAGTAGCGGGGGGCGGGCCTACAATGAGCAGTTCTTC.

J is TRBJ2-1 and V is TRBV5-6; D possibly corresponds to TRBD1 (6 bases). CDR3 length: 15 amino acids. V lost 2 bases to trimming and J lost 0 bases, with 9 bases between them. Germline assignment: CDR1 SGHDT and CDR2 YYEEEE. DNA of the CDR3: TGTGCCAGCAGCTTAGGACAGAGCTCCTACAATGAGCAGTTCTTC. Residues: CASSLGQSSYNEQFF. Together with reference TRBV5-6 and TRBJ2-1, the CDR3 gives the full variable domain: DAGVTQSPTHLIKTRGQQVTLRCSPKSGHDTVSWYQQALGQGPQFIFQYYEEEERQRGNFPDRFSGHQFPNYSSELNVNALLLGDSALYLCASSLGQSSYNEQFFGPGTRLTVL.

The table lists this clone with a count of one. This may arise from a read error, as a much more abundant clone is one base away. This sample also contains other DNA sequences that code for the same CDR3. This sequence joins TRBV29-1 and TRBJ1-2, with D possibly matching TRBD1 (6 bases). The CDR3 sequence is 15 residues long. Germline lookup yields CDR1 SQVTM and CDR2 ANQGSEA. Deletions cut 2 bases from V and 4 bases from J, with 17 bases between. CDR3 nucleotides: TGCAGCGTTGAAAGAGTGTCAGGGGTTGCCTATGGCTACACCTTC. It encodes CSVERVSGVAYGYTF.

This clone rates as medium-sized. This chain links TRBV19 with TRBJ2-7, with D possibly TRBD1 on 5 matching bases. Trimming cost V 6 bases and J 0 bases, with 12 bases left between them. The CDR3 is 14 residues long. CDR1 is LNHDA and CDR2 is SQIVND in the germline V gene (reference sequence). Written as DNA, the CDR3 is TGTGCCAGTAGGGACACTCTCAGCTCCTACGAGCAGTACTTC. It encodes CASRDTLSSYEQYF.

The chain uses TRBV6-5 and TRBJ2-3; D is unclear. The CDR3 runs 11 residues. CDR1 and CDR2 from the germline V gene are MNHEY and SVGAGI. Trimming took 11 bases from V and 5 from J, leaving 11 bases between them. This CDR3 is CACTLGDTQYF. The CDR3 DNA reads TGTGCCTGCACCCTCGGAGATACGCAGTATTTT.

This rearrangement joins TRBV9 to TRBJ1-5; D is unclear. The CDR3 covers 16 residues. Per the germline V gene, CDR1 is SGDLS and CDR2 is YYNGEE. The V end lost 0 bases, the J end lost 1 base, and 11 bases lay between the germline ends. Here the CDR3 DNA reads TGTGCCAGCAGCGTAGGCGTGCTGGGGAGCAATCAGCCCCAGCATTTT. Residues: CASSVGVLGSNQPQHF.

The V and J genes are TRBV9 and TRBJ1-2; no firm D call. The V gene lost 3 bases and the J gene lost 2 bases, with 11 bases spanning the gap. Germline loops: CDR1 SGDLS, CDR2 YYNGEE. The CDR3 loop spans 14 amino acids. The CDR3 loop is CASSALHQNYGYTF. CDR3 DNA sequence: TGTGCCAGCAGCGCCCTCCACCAGAACTATGGCTACACCTTC.

Written as DNA, the CDR3 is TGTGCCTGGGCCTTAGCGGGGGGGCTTGAGCAGTACTTC. Translating gives CAWALAGGLEQYF. This chain links TRBV30 with TRBJ2-7; the match to TRBD2 covers 11 bases. CDR1 and CDR2 (germline): GTSNPN, SVGIG (reference sequence). This CDR3 has 13 residues. Trimming at V came to 5 bases and at J to 7 bases, leaving 7 bases not matched to a gene.

By proportion, this clone is medium-sized. The rearrangement links TRBV18 to TRBJ1-4; D is ambiguous. Germline CDR1 and CDR2: KGHSH and LQKENI. V lost 1 base, J lost 8 bases, and 14 bases lay in between. This CDR3 contains 15 residues. The CDR3 bases are TGTGCCAGCTCACCACTAGTTTCGAACCGAGAAAAACTGTTTTTT. This gives the protein CASSPLVSNREKLFF.

V and J are TRBV6-1 and TRBJ2-7; D remains ambiguous. Trimming removed 6 bases at V and 3 bases at J, with 12 bases between. Germline CDR1 MNHNS, CDR2 SASEGT. The CDR3 is made up of 13 amino acids. CDR3 nucleotides: TGTGCCAGCAGCGGGCGCCTTCACTACGAGCAGTACTTC. This gives the protein CASSGRLHYEQYF.

The chain links TRBV9 to TRBJ2-1; no reliable D call. Deletions cut 0 bases from V and 6 bases from J, with 4 bases between. The CDR3 loop spans 12 amino acids. Germline V gene data show CDR1 as SGDLS and CDR2 as YYNGEE. CDR3 residues: CASSVAPNEQFF. The CDR3, as DNA: TGTGCCAGCAGCGTAGCGCCCAATGAGCAGTTCTTC.

This clone occurred once. The chain has TRBV5-6 and TRBJ1-5; 8 bases match TRBD1. V trimming: 0 bases; J trimming: 7 bases; junction bases outside the gene matches: 6. Germline values: CDR1 SGHDT, CDR2 YYEEEE. The CDR3 covers 15 residues. The CDR3 spells CASSLGQGYRQPQHF. CDR3 bases: TGTGCCAGCAGCTTGGGACAGGGGTATAGACAGCCCCAGCATTTT. Full variable domain (rest looked up from reference TRBV5-6 and TRBJ1-5): DAGVTQSPTHLIKTRGQQVTLRCSPKSGHDTVSWYQQALGQGPQFIFQYYEEEERQRGNFPDRFSGHQFPNYSSELNVNALLLGDSALYLCASSLGQGYRQPQHFGDGTRLSIL.

This clone was seen just once. The chain has TRBV5-6 and TRBJ1-2; no reliable D call. This CDR3 is 14 amino acids long. Trimming stripped 4 bases from V and 2 bases from J, with 12 bases between. CDR1 is SGHDT, CDR2 YYEEEE, per germline. CDR3 DNA: TGTGCCAGCAGCCGTCTTCACTTCAACTATGGCTACACCTTC. Residues: CASSRLHFNYGYTF.